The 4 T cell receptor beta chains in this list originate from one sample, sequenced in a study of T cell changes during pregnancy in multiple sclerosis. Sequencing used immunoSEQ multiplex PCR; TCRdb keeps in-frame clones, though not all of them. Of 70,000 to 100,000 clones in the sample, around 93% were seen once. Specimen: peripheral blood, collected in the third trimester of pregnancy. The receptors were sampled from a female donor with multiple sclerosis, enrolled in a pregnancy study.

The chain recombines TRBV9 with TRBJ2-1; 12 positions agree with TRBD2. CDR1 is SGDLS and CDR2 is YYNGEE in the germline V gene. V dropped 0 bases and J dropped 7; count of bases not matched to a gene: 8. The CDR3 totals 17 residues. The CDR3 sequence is CASSVDPLAGGPNEQFF. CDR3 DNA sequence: TGTGCCAGCAGCGTAGACCCCCTAGCGGGAGGGCCAAATGAGCAGTTCTTC. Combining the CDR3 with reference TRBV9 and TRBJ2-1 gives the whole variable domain DSGVTQTPKHLITATGQRVTLRCSPRSGDLSVYWYQQSLDQGLQFLIQYYNGEERAKGNILERFSAQQFPDLHSELNLSSLELGDSALYFCASSVDPLAGGPNEQFFGPGTRLTVL.

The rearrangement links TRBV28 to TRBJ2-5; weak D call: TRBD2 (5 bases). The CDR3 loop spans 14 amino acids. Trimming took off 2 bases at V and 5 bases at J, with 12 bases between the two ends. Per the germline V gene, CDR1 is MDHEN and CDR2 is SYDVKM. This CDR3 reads CASSLGQPGETQYF. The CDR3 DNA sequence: TGTGCCAGCAGTTTAGGTCAACCGGGGGAGACCCAGTACTTC. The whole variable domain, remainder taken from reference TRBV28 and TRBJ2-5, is DVKVTQSSRYLVKRTGEKVFLECVQDMDHENMFWYRQDPGLGLRLIYFSYDVKMKEKGDIPEGYSVSREKKERFSLILESASTNQTSMYLCASSLGQPGETQYFGPGTRLLVL.

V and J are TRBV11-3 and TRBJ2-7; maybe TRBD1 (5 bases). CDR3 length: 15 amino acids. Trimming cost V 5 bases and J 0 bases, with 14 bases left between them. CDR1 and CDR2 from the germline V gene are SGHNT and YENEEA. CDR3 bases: TGTGCCAGCAGCAAAGGGGCTACGAGCTCCTACGAGCAGTACTTC. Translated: CASSKGATSSYEQYF.

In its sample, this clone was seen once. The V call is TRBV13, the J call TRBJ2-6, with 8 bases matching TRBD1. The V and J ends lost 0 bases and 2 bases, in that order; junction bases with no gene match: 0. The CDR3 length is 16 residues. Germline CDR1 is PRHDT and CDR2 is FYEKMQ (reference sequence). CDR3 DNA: TGTGCCAGCAGCTTAGGGGACAGGGCTGGGGCCAACGTCCTGACTTTC. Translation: CASSLGDRAGANVLTF.